These T cell receptor beta chains were read from a single sample in a study of T cells after somatic rescue of genetic block. Repertoires were generated with immunoSEQ multiplex PCR, while TCRdb's copy carries only in-frame clones and drops some. Among around 57,000 clones listed, approximately 96% were seen once. Sample: peripheral blood mononuclear cells (PBMCs). The origin of the receptors is a child under two years old. The CDR3 runs from the conserved cysteine through the conserved F or W. A D gene is named only where the DNA matches it firmly. Some rows have no size entry. The others give once, few or many, or a class for an expanded clone.

size: .
V: TRBV4-1
D: TRBD2
J: TRBJ2-5
CDR3: CASSQDRLAGGETQYF
DNA: TGCGCCAGCAGCCAAGATCGCCTAGCGGGAGGGGAGACCCAGTACTTC

size: once
V: TRBV4-3
D: .
J: TRBJ2-7
CDR3: CASSQIGGYFYEQYF
DNA: TGCGCCAGCAGCCAGATAGGCGGTTACTTCTACGAGCAGTACTTC

size: .
V: TRBV7-2
D: .
J: TRBJ2-7
CDR3: CASSPGRTYPYF
DNA: TGTGCCAGCAGCCCGGGACGTACTTATCCGTACTTC

size: .
V: TRBV2
D: TRBD1
J: TRBJ2-2
CDR3: CASSVTGVGELFF
DNA: TGTGCCAGCAGTGTGACAGGGGTTGGGGAGCTGTTTTTT

size: .
V: TRBV10-3
D: .
J: TRBJ1-1
CDR3: CASKIQMANTEAFF
DNA: TGTGCCTCCAAGATCCAAATGGCCAACACTGAAGCTTTCTTT

size: .
V: TRBV27
D: .
J: TRBJ2-3
CDR3: CASSTFPRTDTQYF
DNA: TGTGCCAGCAGTACGTTCCCACGGACAGATACGCAGTATTTT

size: .
V: TRBV5-1
D: TRBD2
J: TRBJ2-5
CDR3: CASSWTSGQETQYF
DNA: TGCGCCAGCAGCTGGACTAGCGGGCAAGAGACCCAGTACTTC

size: .
V: TRBV7-9
D: TRBD1
J: TRBJ1-6
CDR3: CASSLGTGPRPLHF
DNA: TGTGCCAGCAGCTTGGGGACAGGCCCTCGACCCCTCCACTTT

size: .
V: TRBV6-5
D: .
J: TRBJ1-2
CDR3: CASSYSLTNYGYTF
DNA: TGTGCCAGCAGTTACTCGCTCACTAACTATGGCTACACCTTC

size: .
V: TRBV5-1
D: TRBD1
J: TRBJ2-3
CDR3: CASAGGPDTQYF
DNA: TGCGCCAGCGCAGGGGGCCCGGATACGCAGTATTTT

size: .
V: TRBV7-2
D: .
J: TRBJ2-7
CDR3: CASSPSYEQYF
DNA: TGTGCCAGCAGCCCCTCCTACGAGCAGTACTTC

size: .
V: TRBV21-1
D: .
J: TRBJ1-3
CDR3: CASSLRDRGASGNTIYF
DNA: TGTGCCAGCAGCCTCCGGGACAGGGGCGCCTCTGGAAACACCATATATTTT

size: once
V: TRBV6-1
D: .
J: TRBJ1-1
CDR3: CASSRTDDTEAFF
DNA: TGTGCCAGCAGTCGGACCGATGACACTGAAGCTTTCTTT

size: .
V: TRBV19
D: TRBD2
J: TRBJ2-1
CDR3: CASSIGSGIVDEQFF
DNA: TGTGCCAGTAGTATTGGTAGCGGGATCGTCGATGAGCAGTTCTTC

size: .
V: TRBV6-5
D: TRBD2
J: TRBJ2-7
CDR3: CASSRSGRAHEQYF
DNA: TGTGCCAGCAGCCGGAGCGGGAGGGCCCACGAGCAGTACTTC

size: .
V: TRBV4-1
D: .
J: TRBJ2-4
CDR3: CASSQDWTVKNIQYF
DNA: TGCGCCAGCAGCCAAGATTGGACAGTAAAAAACATTCAGTACTTC

size: .
V: TRBV19
D: TRBD1
J: TRBJ2-3
CDR3: CASSLRDRAADTQYF
DNA: TGTGCCAGTAGCCTCCGGGACAGGGCGGCAGATACGCAGTATTTT

size: .
V: TRBV5-1
D: .
J: TRBJ1-5
CDR3: CASSLGSNQPQHF
DNA: TGCGCCAGCAGCTTGGGGAGCAATCAGCCCCAGCATTTT

size: once
V: TRBV6-1
D: .
J: TRBJ2-7
CDR3: CAAGVYEQYF
DNA: TGTGCCGCAGGGGTCTACGAGCAGTACTTC

size: .
V: TRBV7-9
D: TRBD2
J: TRBJ2-3
CDR3: CASSPRGLAGKIDTQYF
DNA: TGTGCCAGCAGCCCCCGAGGGCTAGCGGGAAAAATAGATACGCAGTATTTT

size: .
V: TRBV11-1
D: TRBD2
J: TRBJ2-7
CDR3: CASSLLAGSYEQYF
DNA: TGTGCCAGCAGCTTACTAGCGGGCTCCTACGAGCAGTACTTC

size: once
V: TRBV19
D: TRBD1
J: TRBJ1-5
CDR3: CASSISRGNNQPQHF
DNA: TGTGCCAGTAGTATATCCAGGGGGAACAATCAGCCCCAGCATTTT